This T cell receptor beta chain appears in the sequencing data of a study of T cell responses to AZD1222 COVID-19 vaccine. TCRdb's copy holds only in-frame clones and misses some; the assay was immunoSEQ multiplex PCR. The table lists 89,000 or so clones, approximately 90% of them singletons. Germline lookup yields CDR1 LGHDT and CDR2 YNNKEL (reference sequence). V was clipped by 4 bases and J by 4 bases, with 11 bases between them. The CDR3 covers 13 residues. This TCR derives from an adult who received the AZD1222 COVID-19 vaccine. The J gene is TRBJ2-7, the V gene TRBV3-1 (or the pseudogene TRBV3-2); D remains ambiguous. The material was peripheral blood, obtained 28 days after the second AZD1222 dose. The DNA for the CDR3 is TGTGCCAGCAGCCCTCAGGAGAAGTACGAGCAGTACTTC. Its translation: CASSPQEKYEQYF.